This TCR beta chain is drawn from a study of T cell clonotyping in hematopoietic cell transplantation. Study-wide points: Recipient TCR diversity dropped after transplant; expanded clonotypes rose from day 30 to 180. Few recipient clonotypes overlapped donors; over 97% were de novo at given depth.

Profiled with immunoSEQ multiplex PCR; TCRdb holds only in-frame clones, not every one. The data contain about 69,000 clones, just under 95% of them seen just once; the ten biggest clones take up approximately 1.5%. This clone was seen just once. Antigen: not known. V was trimmed by 0 bases and J by 3 bases, leaving 7 bases between them. This CDR3 has 13 residues. Germline CDR1 and CDR2: GTSNPN and SVGIG (reference sequence). Sequencing was performed on peripheral blood mononuclear cells. This chain connects TRBV30 to TRBJ2-3; no clear D gene. This TCR was sampled from a man aged 45-65 years in good health. Some clones in this sample may be carry-over from other donors' samples. Here the CDR3 reads CAWSVGITDTQYF. For the CDR3, the DNA is TGTGCCTGGAGTGTAGGGATTACAGATACGCAGTATTTT. The variable domain in full, completed from reference TRBV30 and TRBJ2-3, reads SQTIHQWPATLVQPVGSPLSLECTVEGTSNPNLYWYRQAAGRGLQLLFYSVGIGQISSEVPQNLSASRPQDRQFILSSKKLLLSDSGFYLCAWSVGITDTQYFGPGTRLTVL.